Presented here are 2 T cell receptor beta chains from one specimen sequenced in a study of cytomegalovirus exposure and HLA in healthy donors. The PCR was carried out with 60 Vbeta primers and 13 Jbeta primers. Generated by immunoSEQ multiplex PCR, the TCRdb table keeps only in-frame clones and is missing some. The sample has under 130,000 clones, around 86% seen once. Sequenced sample: PBMCs. The receptors stem from a man aged 25 to 40 in good health and CMV-seropositive.

This clone has only one observation. V usage is TRBV28 and J usage is TRBJ2-2; D is possibly TRBD2 (6 bases). The V end was cut by 6 bases, the J end by 1 base, with 9 bases between. Germline V CDR1 and CDR2: MDHEN, SYDVKM. This CDR3 is 14 amino acids long. CDR3 sequence: CASSGSRNTGELFF. CDR3 bases: TGTGCCAGCAGCGGGAGTAGGAACACCGGGGAGCTGTTTTTT.

J is TRBJ1-1 and V is TRBV11-2; TRBD1 might be the D (6 bases). Germline V gene data show CDR1 as SGHAT and CDR2 as FQNNGV. The CDR3 length is 15 residues. V was cut by 5 bases and J by 0 bases, with 13 bases left in between. The CDR3 is CASSANRALNTEAFF. The CDR3 region has the DNA TGTGCCAGCAGCGCAAACAGGGCTTTGAACACTGAAGCTTTCTTT. The full variable domain, its missing parts supplied by reference TRBV11-2 and TRBJ1-1, is EAGVAQSPRYKIIEKRQSVAFWCNPISGHATLYWYQQILGQGPKLLIQFQNNGVVDDSQLPKDRFSAERLKGVDSTLKIQPAKLEDSAVYLCASSANRALNTEAFFGQGTRLTVV.